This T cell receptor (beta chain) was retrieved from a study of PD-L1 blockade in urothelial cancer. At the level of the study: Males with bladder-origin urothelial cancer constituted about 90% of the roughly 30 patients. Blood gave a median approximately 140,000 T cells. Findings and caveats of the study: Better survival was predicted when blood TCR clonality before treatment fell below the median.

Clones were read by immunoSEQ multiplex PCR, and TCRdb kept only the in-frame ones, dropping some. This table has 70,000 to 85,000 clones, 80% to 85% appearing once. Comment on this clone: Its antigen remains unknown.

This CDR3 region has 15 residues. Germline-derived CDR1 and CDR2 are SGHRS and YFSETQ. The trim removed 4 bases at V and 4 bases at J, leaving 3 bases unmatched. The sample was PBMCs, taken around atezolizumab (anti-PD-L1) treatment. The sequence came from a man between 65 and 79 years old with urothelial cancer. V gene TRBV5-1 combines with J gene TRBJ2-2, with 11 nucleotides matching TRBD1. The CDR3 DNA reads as TGCGCCAGCAGCCTGGGACAGGGGGGCACCGGGGAGCTGTTTTTT. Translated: CASSLGQGGTGELFF.